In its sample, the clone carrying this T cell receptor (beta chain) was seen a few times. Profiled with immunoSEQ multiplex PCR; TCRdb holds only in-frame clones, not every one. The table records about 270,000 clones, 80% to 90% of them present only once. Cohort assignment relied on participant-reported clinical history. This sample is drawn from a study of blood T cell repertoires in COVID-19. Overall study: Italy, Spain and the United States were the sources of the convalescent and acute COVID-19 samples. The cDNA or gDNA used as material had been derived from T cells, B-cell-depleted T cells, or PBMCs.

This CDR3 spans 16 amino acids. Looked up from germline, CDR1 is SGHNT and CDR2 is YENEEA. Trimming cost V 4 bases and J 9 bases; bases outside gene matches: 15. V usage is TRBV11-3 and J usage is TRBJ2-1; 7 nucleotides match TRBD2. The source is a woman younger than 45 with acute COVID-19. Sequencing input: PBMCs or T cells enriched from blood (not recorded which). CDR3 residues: CASSSLERDWPPEQFF. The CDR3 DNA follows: TGTGCCAGCAGCTCCCTCGAGCGGGATTGGCCGCCTGAGCAGTTCTTC.